This TCR beta chain comes out of a study of T cell repertoires in cytomegalovirus infection. In the study overall: It can be stated that public TCR beta signatures indicated CMV infection as well as a matching HLA type. Study-wide results and limits: The cumulative frequency of public TCR beta families identified carriers of CMV plus the relevant HLA. Clonotypes of TCR beta that were HLA-C-restricted and CMV-specific dominated the ex vivo response.

Trimming stripped 1 base from V and 7 bases from J, with 22 bases between. The CDR3 sequence is 18 residues long. Germline V gene sequence: CDR1 LGHNA, CDR2 YSLEER. This clonotype was detected many times. Its target is not known. TCRdb reanalysed the reads using MiXCR and keeps one entry per CDR3 protein. This table has some 180,000 distinct CDR3 sequences, approximately 18% appearing once. This TCR derives from a human donor in good health (CMV status not recorded). Some clones in this sample may be carry-over from other donors' samples. Sequencing used CD8+ T cells from PBMCs. The chain combines TRBV4-3 with TRBJ1-4; D unresolved. CDR3 bases: TGCGCCAGCAGCCAAGGAATAGGATTAAGGTCGGATGTTGAAAAACTGTTTTTT. Amino acid sequence: CASSQGIGLRSDVEKLFF.